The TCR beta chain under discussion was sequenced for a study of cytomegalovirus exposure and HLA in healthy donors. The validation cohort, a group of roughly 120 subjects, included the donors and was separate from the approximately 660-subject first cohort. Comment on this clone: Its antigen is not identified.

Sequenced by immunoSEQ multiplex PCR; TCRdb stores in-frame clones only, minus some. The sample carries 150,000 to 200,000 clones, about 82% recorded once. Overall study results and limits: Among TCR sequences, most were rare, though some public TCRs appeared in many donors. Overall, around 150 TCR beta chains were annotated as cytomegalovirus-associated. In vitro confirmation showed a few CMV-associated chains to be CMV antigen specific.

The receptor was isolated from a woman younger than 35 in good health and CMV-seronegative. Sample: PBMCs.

The CDR3 loop reads CASSNPLGLLTDTQYF. The CDR3 DNA reads TGTGCCAGCAGTAACCCCCTGGGCTTACTCACAGATACGCAGTATTTT. This chain joins TRBV27 and TRBJ2-3; D is uncertain. The CDR3 is made up of 16 amino acids. Trimming took off 5 bases at V and 2 bases at J, with 17 bases between the two ends. CDR1 MNHEY and CDR2 SMNVEV come from the germline V gene (reference sequence).